This is a list of T cell receptor beta chains from one sample in a study of cytomegalovirus exposure and HLA in healthy donors. Clones were sequenced by immunoSEQ multiplex PCR, and TCRdb holds only the in-frame ones, with some missing. Here the sample table reports about 120,000 clones. Sequenced: PBMCs. The receptors come from a man aged 18 to 30 in good health and CMV-seronegative. Each CDR3 is given with its conserved first and last residue. The D gene is left open where the match is weak.

D gene	V gene	J gene	CDR3 protein	CDR3 DNA
TRBD1	TRBV18	TRBJ2-7	CASSQNRGPYEQYF	TGTGCCAGCTCACAGAACAGGGGCCCCTACGAGCAGTACTTC
-	TRBV11-2	TRBJ1-1	CASSLILNRRDTEAFF	TGTGCCAGCAGCCTAATCCTCAACAGGAGGGATACTGAAGCCTTCTTT
TRBD1	TRBV5-8	TRBJ1-2	CASRSRTGKIDGYTF	TGTGCCAGCAGATCCAGGACAGGGAAGATTGATGGCTACACCTTC
-	TRBV29-1	TRBJ2-7	CSVEGGGHYEQYF	TGCAGCGTTGAAGGCGGGGGACACTACGAGCAGTACTTC
-	TRBV27	TRBJ2-1	CVSSLGRAPYNEQFF	TGTGTCAGCAGTTTAGGGCGGGCGCCCTACAATGAGCAGTTCTTC
-	TRBV27	TRBJ2-7	CASGEGDIRYEQYF	TGTGCCAGCGGGGAGGGGGACATTAGGTACGAGCAGTACTTC
TRBD1	TRBV6-6	TRBJ1-4	CASSYGDRGIEKLFF	TGTGCCAGCAGTTATGGCGACAGGGGGATTGAAAAACTGTTTTTT
-	TRBV6-6	TRBJ1-5	CASSYAEDQPQHF	TGTGCCAGCAGTTACGCAGAAGATCAGCCCCAGCATTTT
TRBD1	TRBV19	TRBJ1-5	CASETGVLVGQPQHF	TGTGCCAGTGAAACAGGGGTGTTGGTGGGTCAGCCCCAGCATTTT
-	TRBV11-3	TRBJ1-1	CASSLDGREGNTEAFF	TGTGCCAGCAGCTTAGACGGCAGGGAGGGGAACACTGAAGCTTTCTTT
-	TRBV5-1	TRBJ1-5	CASRKAGSEGPQHF	TGCGCCAGCAGGAAAGCCGGCTCGGAGGGACCCCAGCATTTT
-	TRBV6-6	TRBJ1-5	CASSYEGVGNQPQHF	TGTGCCAGCAGTTATGAGGGGGTGGGCAATCAGCCCCAGCATTTT
TRBD1	TRBV18	TRBJ2-2	CASSSLGQLTNTGELFF	TGTGCCAGCTCGTCATTGGGACAGTTAACGAACACCGGGGAGCTGTTTTTT
TRBD1	TRBV5-1	TRBJ2-5	CASSLRTGTLETQYF	TGCGCCAGCAGCTTGAGGACAGGGACCTTAGAGACCCAGTACTTC
TRBD2	TRBV10-1	TRBJ2-7	CASSASGTYEQYF	TGCGCCAGCAGTGCTAGCGGTACCTACGAGCAGTACTTC
TRBD1	TRBV6-1	TRBJ1-2	CASSQQGDYGYTF	TGTGCCAGCAGTCAGCAGGGGGACTATGGCTACACCTTC
-	TRBV2	TRBJ2-2	CASSEARNGELFF	TGTGCCAGCAGTGAAGCGCGTAACGGGGAGCTGTTTTTT
-	TRBV2	TRBJ1-5	CASGGGLSNQPQHF	TGTGCCAGCGGGGGGGGGCTTAGCAATCAGCCCCAGCATTTT
-	TRBV5-1	TRBJ1-1	CASTGTGTEAFF	TGCGCCAGCACCGGAACAGGAACTGAAGCTTTCTTT
-	TRBV11-2	TRBJ2-7	CASSLEVRTSYEQYF	TGTGCCAGCAGCTTAGAAGTCAGAACCTCCTACGAGCAGTACTTC
-	TRBV19	TRBJ2-5	CASSTRTRTLQETQYF	TGTGCCAGTAGTACCCGGACACGAACCCTCCAAGAGACCCAGTACTTC
TRBD1	TRBV5-5	TRBJ2-1	CASSSTGTGNYEQFF	TGTGCCAGCAGCTCGACCGGGACAGGGAATTATGAGCAGTTCTTC
-	TRBV2	TRBJ1-5	CASRPLTGSNQPQHF	TGTGCCAGCAGGCCCCTTACAGGTAGCAATCAGCCCCAGCATTTT
-	TRBV5-1	TRBJ2-5	CASSLPSETQYF	TGCGCCAGCAGCTTGCCGTCGGAGACCCAGTACTTC
TRBD1	TRBV28	TRBJ1-1	CASSPTRQGARAFF	TGTGCCAGCAGTCCTACCCGACAGGGGGCACGAGCTTTCTTT
TRBD1	TRBV5-1	TRBJ2-7	CASSRGTGRYEQYF	TGCGCCAGCAGCCGAGGGACAGGTCGTTACGAGCAGTACTTC
-	TRBV9	TRBJ2-2	CASSVEHVRTGELFF	TGTGCCAGCAGCGTAGAGCATGTCCGGACCGGGGAGCTGTTTTTT
TRBD1	TRBV29-1	TRBJ1-2	CSVDIQGNYGYTF	TGCAGCGTTGACATACAGGGGAATTATGGCTACACCTTC
-	TRBV6-1	TRBJ1-2	CASSELTATARWDGYTF	TGTGCCAGCAGTGAACTAACGGCGACAGCTCGGTGGGATGGCTACACCTTC
TRBD2	TRBV19	TRBJ2-1	CASSLGLAGPYNEQFF	TGTGCCAGTAGTTTGGGACTAGCGGGACCCTACAATGAGCAGTTCTTC
-	TRBV6-1	TRBJ2-7	CASRQTQLGSYEQYF	TGTGCCAGCCGACAGACTCAACTTGGGTCCTACGAGCAGTACTTC
-	TRBV5-6	TRBJ2-3	CASSLVGGGHTQYF	TGTGCCAGCAGCTTGGTTGGGGGAGGACATACGCAGTATTTT
TRBD2	TRBV6-1	TRBJ2-2	CASSEVAGGVGELFF	TGTGCCAGCAGTGAGGTAGCGGGGGGTGTCGGGGAGCTGTTTTTT
-	TRBV18	TRBJ1-5	CASSQGSSNQPQHF	TGTGCCAGCTCACAGGGGTCGAGCAATCAGCCCCAGCATTTT
TRBD1	TRBV4-1	TRBJ2-7	CASSLSGTGVAYEQYF	TGCGCCAGCAGCCTTTCTGGGACAGGGGTGGCCTACGAGCAGTACTTC
-	TRBV11-1	TRBJ1-1	CASSLVGRDEAFF	TGTGCCAGCAGCTTAGTAGGACGGGATGAAGCTTTCTTT
-	TRBV9	TRBJ2-1	CASSPEGASVNNEQFF	TGTGCCAGCAGCCCCGAGGGGGCTAGCGTTAACAATGAGCAGTTCTTC
-	TRBV15	TRBJ1-5	CATSRDQESQPQHF	TGTGCCACCAGCAGAGATCAGGAAAGTCAGCCCCAGCATTTT
TRBD1	TRBV2	TRBJ1-5	CASSPDRGPRSNQPQHF	TGTGCCAGCAGTCCGGACAGGGGGCCTCGTAGCAATCAGCCCCAGCATTTT
TRBD1	TRBV7-9	TRBJ1-2	CASTGEDRTYYGYTF	TGTGCCAGTACAGGGGAGGATCGAACCTATTATGGCTACACCTTC
-	TRBV7-6	TRBJ2-5	CASSLSGTGGGETQYF	TGTGCCAGCAGCTTATCCGGGACCGGGGGTGGGGAGACCCAGTACTTC
TRBD2	TRBV7-2	TRBJ2-1	CASSLSGGEQFF	TGTGCCAGCAGCTTATCGGGGGGTGAGCAGTTCTTC